This passage covers 25 T cell receptor beta chains from one sample sequenced in a study of blood T cell repertoires in COVID-19. Some clones are missing from TCRdb's copy, which holds only in-frame ones; the method was immunoSEQ multiplex PCR. The table records over 150,000 clones, about four fifths of them present only once. The sequenced material came from PBMCs or T cells enriched from blood (not recorded which). Source of these receptors: a man aged 40-49 years who had recovered from COVID-19.

The sample holds a few counts of this clone. The sample has other DNA sequences that encode this CDR3 too. The rearrangement links TRBV9 to TRBJ2-2; D uncertain. V lost 1 base and J lost 6, with 4 bases in between. The CDR3 is 12 residues long. Germline V gene data show CDR1 as SGDLS and CDR2 as YYNGEE. In nucleotides, the CDR3 is TGTGCCAGCAGCGTAAGCGCCGGGGAGCTGTTTTTT. Translated: CASSVSAGELFF. Full variable domain (missing parts from reference TRBV9 and TRBJ2-2): DSGVTQTPKHLITATGQRVTLRCSPRSGDLSVYWYQQSLDQGLQFLIQYYNGEERAKGNILERFSAQQFPDLHSELNLSSLELGDSALYFCASSVSAGELFFGEGSRLTVL.

CDR3 DNA: TGTGCCAGCTCACCCGCGCCAGGGGTCACCGGGGAGCTGTTTTTT. Translation gives CASSPAPGVTGELFF. The chain links TRBV18 to TRBJ2-2, with D possibly being TRBD1 (6 bases). The germline V gene has CDR1 KGHSH and CDR2 LQKENI. This CDR3 has 15 amino acids. Trimming took off 3 bases at V and 4 bases at J, with 12 bases between the two ends.

The chain couples TRBV6-5 to TRBJ2-1; 10 bases are shared with TRBD2. This CDR3 spans 15 amino acids. Germline loops: CDR1 MNHEY, CDR2 SVGAGI. Trimming at V came to 6 bases and at J to 4 bases, leaving 6 bases not matched to a gene. The CDR3 loop reads CASRSSGGAYNEQFF. In DNA, the CDR3 is TGTGCCAGCAGGTCGAGCGGGGGGGCATACAATGAGCAGTTCTTC.

The V and J genes are TRBV9 and TRBJ1-2, with D perhaps matching TRBD1 (5 bases). V lost 0 bases, J lost 4 bases, and 10 bases lay in between. CDR3 size: 14 residues. Germline CDR1 SGDLS, CDR2 YYNGEE. As DNA, the CDR3 is TGTGCCAGCAGCGTAGCTCCGGGGGGCTATGGCTACACCTTC. This gives the protein CASSVAPGGYGYTF.

J is TRBJ2-3 and V is TRBV7-3; D possibly corresponds to TRBD1 (6 bases). This CDR3 has 14 amino acids. Looked up from germline, CDR1 is SGHTA and CDR2 is FQGTGA. Trimming left V 2 bases short and J 3 bases short, with 9 bases between. The DNA of the CDR3 is TGTGCCAGCAGCTTATCGGGACAAACAGATACGCAGTATTTT. It translates to CASSLSGQTDTQYF. The variable domain in full, with the rest retrieved from reference TRBV7-3 and TRBJ2-3, is GAGVSQTPSNKVTEKGKYVELRCDPISGHTALYWYRQSLGQGPEFLIYFQGTGAADDSGLPNDRFFAVRPEGSVSTLKIQRTERGDSAVYLCASSLSGQTDTQYFGPGTRLTVL.

This chain connects TRBV5-1 to TRBJ1-2, with a possible D match to TRBD1 (6 bases). Per the germline V gene, CDR1 is SGHRS and CDR2 is YFSETQ. The CDR3 spans 15 residues. V was shortened by 4 bases and J by 4 bases, with 17 bases between the two germline ends. CDR3 protein: CASSLETGHTYGYTF. CDR3 coding DNA: TGCGCCAGCAGCCTGGAAACGGGACACACCTATGGCTACACCTTC.

This clone occurred once. The rearrangement uses TRBV6-1 and TRBJ1-1, with 8 nucleotides matching TRBD1. Germline values: CDR1 MNHNS, CDR2 SASEGT. V shed 2 bases, J shed 5 bases, and the junction held 7 bases outside the gene matches. The CDR3 has 15 amino acids. The CDR3 protein is CASSELQGGRTEAFF. CDR3 sequence (DNA): TGTGCCAGCAGTGAACTACAGGGGGGAAGAACTGAAGCTTTCTTT.

The V and J genes are TRBV25-1 and TRBJ2-7; D is possibly TRBD1 (6 bases). Per germline, CDR1 MGHDK and CDR2 SYGVNS. This CDR3 comprises 13 residues. V lost 8 bases, J lost 3 bases, and 14 bases lay in between. The CDR3 reads CASLYRVFYEQYF. As DNA, the CDR3 is TGTGCCAGCCTTTACAGGGTTTTCTACGAGCAGTACTTC.

V is TRBV7-9 and J is TRBJ1-2, with D hard to call. The CDR3 spans 13 residues. CDR1 SEHNR and CDR2 FQNEAQ come from the germline V gene (reference sequence). The V end was cut by 1 base, the J end by 4 bases, with 7 bases between. The CDR3 here is CASSLDQVYGYTF. CDR3 DNA sequence: TGTGCCAGCAGCTTAGATCAGGTCTATGGCTACACCTTC.

The V gene is TRBV9, the J gene TRBJ2-2; 7 bases fit TRBD2. This CDR3 region has 16 residues. The germline CDR1 and CDR2 sequences are SGDLS and YYNGEE. V trimming: 0 bases; J trimming: 1 base; junction bases outside the gene matches: 3. The CDR3 region is CASSVAVAGNTGELFF. The CDR3 DNA reads as TGTGCCAGCAGCGTAGCCGTAGCGGGGAACACCGGGGAGCTGTTTTTT.

This clone was seen a few times. CDR3 in amino acids: CASSLGDPGIYGYTF. CDR3 nucleotide sequence: TGTGCCAGCAGCTTAGGGGATCCGGGGATCTATGGCTACACCTTC. V is TRBV7-2 and J is TRBJ1-2; D unclear. This CDR3 has 15 residues. Deletions cut 1 base from V and 4 bases from J, with 13 bases between. Germline CDR1 reads SGHTA; CDR2 reads FQGNSA.

The J gene is TRBJ2-7, the V gene TRBV5-1, with TRBD1 matching 7 bases. CDR3 length: 15 amino acids. Germline CDR1 and CDR2: SGHRS and YFSETQ. The trim removed 4 bases at V and 2 bases at J, leaving 9 bases unmatched. The CDR3: CASSPRQGTPYEQYF. As DNA, the CDR3 is TGCGCCAGCAGCCCTCGACAGGGAACTCCCTACGAGCAGTACTTC. Supplemented by reference TRBV5-1 and TRBJ2-7, the full variable domain reads KAGVTQTPRYLIKTRGQQVTLSCSPISGHRSVSWYQQTPGQGLQFLFEYFSETQRNKGNFPGRFSGRQFSNSRSEMNVSTLELGDSALYLCASSPRQGTPYEQYFGPGTRLTVT.

The J gene is TRBJ2-7, the V gene TRBV7-2, with a weak D call TRBD2 (5 bases). This CDR3 has 12 residues. Trimming removed 8 bases at V and 7 bases at J, with 15 bases between. Germline CDR1 and CDR2: SGHTA and FQGNSA. The CDR3, as DNA: TGTGCCAGCGGGCCTCGGTGGGAGGAGCAGTACTTC. Protein sequence: CASGPRWEEQYF.

The V call is TRBV18, the J call TRBJ1-1; a weak D match, TRBD1 (5 bases). The CDR3 consists of 14 residues. Deletions cut 5 bases from V and 4 bases from J, with 14 bases between. CDR1 and CDR2 from the germline V gene are KGHSH and LQKENI. The chain's CDR3 is CASSYTTDVTEAFF. CDR3 DNA: TGTGCCAGCTCATATACGACAGATGTCACTGAAGCTTTCTTT.

The chain is built from TRBV5-5 and TRBJ1-1, with D possibly TRBD1 on 6 matching bases. Germline V gene lookup returns CDR1 SGHKS and CDR2 YYEKEE (reference sequence). The length of the CDR3 is 17 residues. V was trimmed by 2 bases and J by 1 base, leaving 18 bases between them. The CDR3 DNA reads as TGTGCCAGCAGCTTCCCACGCGGGGGGGGGCAGAACACTGAAGCTTTCTTT. Residues: CASSFPRGGGQNTEAFF.

V gene TRBV18 combines with J gene TRBJ2-7; 8 bases agree with TRBD2. The germline CDR1 and CDR2 sequences are KGHSH and LQKENI. The junction had 8 bases not matched to a gene; V was cut back by 6 bases and J by 4 bases. CDR3 size: 14 residues. The CDR3 region has the DNA TGTGCCAGCTCCCCGGCGGGGGGCGCTTACGAGCAGTACTTC. Protein: CASSPAGGAYEQYF.

This clone occurred a few times. The chain employs TRBV28 and TRBJ1-4, with 11 bases aligning to TRBD1. The germline CDR1 and CDR2 sequences are MDHEN and SYDVKM. V shed 3 bases and J 8 bases; nucleotides not matched to a gene: 2. The CDR3 is made up of 14 amino acids. This CDR3 reads CASSFGTGGEKLFF. In DNA form, the CDR3 reads TGTGCCAGCAGTTTTGGGACAGGGGGGGAAAAACTGTTTTTT.

The chain couples TRBV4-1 to TRBJ2-3; TRBD2 aligns across 8 bases. This CDR3 has 17 amino acids. Trimming cost V 5 bases and J 5 bases; bases outside gene matches: 15. Per the germline V gene, CDR1 is MGHRA and CDR2 is YSYEKL. This CDR3 reads CASSASLAGGIIDTQYF. CDR3 in DNA: TGCGCCAGCAGCGCTTCATTGGCGGGGGGCATCATAGATACGCAGTATTTT.

The rearrangement joins TRBV11-2 to TRBJ1-1; D gene unclear. V was clipped by 7 bases and J by 5 bases, with 14 bases between them. This CDR3 region has 13 residues. Per the germline V gene, CDR1 is SGHAT and CDR2 is FQNNGV. CDR3 DNA: TGTGCCAGCACCGTGTCGAGAGGAACTGAAGCTTTCTTT. Protein product: CASTVSRGTEAFF.

This sequence joins TRBV6-5 and TRBJ1-5; tentative D call: TRBD1 (6 bases). V was shortened by 4 bases and J by 6 bases, with 16 bases between the two germline ends. This CDR3 contains 15 residues. Per germline, CDR1 MNHEY and CDR2 SVGAGI. The CDR3 spells CASSSPGAVAQPQHF. The CDR3 DNA reads as TGTGCCAGCAGTTCGCCAGGGGCGGTGGCTCAGCCCCAGCATTTT.

V and J are TRBV3-1 (or the pseudogene TRBV3-2) and TRBJ1-1, with 12 bases aligning to TRBD1. V trimming: 0 bases; J trimming: 4 bases; junction bases outside the gene matches: 3. Germline V gene sequence: CDR1 LGHDT, CDR2 YNNKEL (reference sequence). The CDR3 totals 16 residues. This CDR3 is CASSQEGQGAITEAFF. CDR3 in DNA: TGTGCCAGCAGCCAAGAGGGACAGGGGGCGATCACTGAAGCTTTCTTT.

The rearrangement uses TRBV6-6 and TRBJ1-6; perhaps TRBD1 as D (6 bases). The CDR3 is 15 amino acids. CDR1 MNHNY and CDR2 SVGAGI come from the germline V gene (reference sequence). V gave up 0 bases and J gave up 8 bases, with 11 bases separating them. In nucleotides, the CDR3 is TGTGCCAGCAGTTACTCCCGACAGGCGGATTCACCCCTCCACTTT. Translation: CASSYSRQADSPLHF.

The chain employs TRBV11-2 and TRBJ1-1, with D possibly being TRBD1 (5 bases). Germline V lookup: CDR1 SGHAT, CDR2 FQNNGV. The V and J ends lost 4 bases and 1 base respectively, with 7 bases between them. There are 13 residues in the CDR3. CDR3 protein: CASSWRGNTEAFF. DNA of the CDR3: TGTGCCAGCAGCTGGAGGGGGAACACTGAAGCTTTCTTT.

The genes are TRBV12-3 or TRBV12-4 and TRBJ1-3; D is undetermined. The CDR3 is made up of 13 amino acids. Trimming stripped 9 bases from V and 0 bases from J, with 9 bases between. CDR3: CASSVSSGNTIYF. As DNA, the CDR3 is TGTGCCAGTTCGGTGAGCTCTGGAAACACCATATATTTT.

The chain recombines TRBV19 with TRBJ2-1; D uncertain. This CDR3 has 11 amino acids. V was clipped by 3 bases and J by 11 bases, with 8 bases between them. Germline CDR1 and CDR2: LNHDA and SQIVND (reference sequence). The CDR3 is CASSIGQKQFF. The CDR3 bases are TGTGCCAGTAGTATTGGCCAGAAGCAGTTCTTC.